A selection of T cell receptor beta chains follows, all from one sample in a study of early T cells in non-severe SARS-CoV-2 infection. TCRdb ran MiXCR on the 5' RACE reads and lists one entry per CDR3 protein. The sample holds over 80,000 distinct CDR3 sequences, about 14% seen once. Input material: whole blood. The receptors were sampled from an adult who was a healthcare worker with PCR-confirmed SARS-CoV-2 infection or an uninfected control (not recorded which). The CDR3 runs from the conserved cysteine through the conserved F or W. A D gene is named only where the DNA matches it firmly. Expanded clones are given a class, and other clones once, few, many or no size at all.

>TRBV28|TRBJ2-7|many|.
TGTGCCAGCAGCTTAGACTACGAGCAGTACTTC
CASSLDYEQYF
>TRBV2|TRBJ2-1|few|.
TGTGCCAGCGCATCCCTTAGCGGCAATGAGCAGTTCTTC
CASASLSGNEQFF
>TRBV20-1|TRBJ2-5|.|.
TGCAGTGCTATCACCCATGCGGGTTACCAAGAGACCCAGTACTTC
CSAITHAGYQETQYF
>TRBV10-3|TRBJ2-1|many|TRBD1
TGTGCCATCAGTGCCTCAGGGGGTGCGGGCTACAATGAGCAGTTCTTC
CAISASGGAGYNEQFF
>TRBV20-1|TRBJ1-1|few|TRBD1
TGCAGTGCTAGGCAGACAGGGTCTAGGGCTTTCTTT
CSARQTGSRAFF
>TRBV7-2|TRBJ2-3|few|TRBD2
TGTGCCAGCAGCCCGGGCCTGGCGGGGGGGGGAGCTACGCAGTATTTT
CASSPGLAGGGATQYF
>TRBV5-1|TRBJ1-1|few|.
TGCGCCAGCAGCTTGAGACCGGGAATGGGCACTGAAGCTTTCTTT
CASSLRPGMGTEAFF
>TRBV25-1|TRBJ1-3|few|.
TGTGCCAGCAGTGCTTTAATCGGAAACACCATATATTTT
CASSALIGNTIYF
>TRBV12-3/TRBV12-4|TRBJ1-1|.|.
TGTGCCAGCAGTTTAAGGGGTGGAAACACTGAAGCTTTCTTT
CASSLRGGNTEAFF
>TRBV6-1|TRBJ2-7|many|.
TGTGCCAGCAGTGAAACAGGACACCTCTACGAGCAGTACTTC
CASSETGHLYEQYF
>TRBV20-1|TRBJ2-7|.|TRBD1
TGCAGTGCTAGAGATGTGAGGGGGCACATAGGGGAGCAGTACTTC
CSARDVRGHIGEQYF
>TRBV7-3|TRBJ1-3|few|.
TGTGCCAGCAGCTCAGGGACTACTGAAAACACCATATATTTT
CASSSGTTENTIYF
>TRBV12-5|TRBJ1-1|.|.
TGTGCTAGTAGGGAATTAAACACTGAAGCTTTCTTT
CASRELNTEAFF
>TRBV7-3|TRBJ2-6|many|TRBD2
TGTGCCAGCAGCTTATGGGCTAGCGGGGCCTCTGGGGCCAACGTCCTGACTTTC
CASSLWASGASGANVLTF
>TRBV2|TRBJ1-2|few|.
TGTGCCAGCAGTGAGCTTGGCTTCAACGGGGGTGGCTACACCTTC
CASSELGFNGGGYTF
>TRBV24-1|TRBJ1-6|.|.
TGTGCCACCGGGGGGGGCCTCCACTTT
CATGGGLHF
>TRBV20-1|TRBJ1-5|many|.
TGCAGTGCGCAACAGGGATCGGGGAATCAGCCCCAGCATTTT
CSAQQGSGNQPQHF
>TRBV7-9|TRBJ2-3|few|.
TGTGCCAGCAGCTTAGGGTTGTACGAAGGCACAGATACGCAGTATTTT
CASSLGLYEGTDTQYF
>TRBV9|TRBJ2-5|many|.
TGTGCCAGCTCCAAGAGGGGGTTGGGAGAGACCCAGTACTTC
CASSKRGLGETQYF
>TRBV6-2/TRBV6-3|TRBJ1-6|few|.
TGTGCCAGCAGGGTCGACGCAACTAATTCACCCCTCCACTTT
CASRVDATNSPLHF
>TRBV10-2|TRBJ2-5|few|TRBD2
TGCGCCAGCCGGGCAGGGACTAGCGGGCCAGAGACCCAGTACTTC
CASRAGTSGPETQYF
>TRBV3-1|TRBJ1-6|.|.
TGTGCCAGCAGCCCTGCGGGGGGGTCACCCCTCCACTTT
CASSPAGGSPLHF
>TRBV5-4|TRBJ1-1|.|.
TGTGCCAGCAGCTTGTTCCAGGGTGAAGCTTTCTTT
CASSLFQGEAFF
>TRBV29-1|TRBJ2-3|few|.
TGCAGCGTTGAAGATCTCACGGGGGCGTCGCCAGATACGCAGTATTTT
CSVEDLTGASPDTQYF
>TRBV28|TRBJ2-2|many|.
TGTGCCAGCAGTTTACGTCCGGGCCTTAACACCGGGGAGCTGTTTTTT
CASSLRPGLNTGELFF
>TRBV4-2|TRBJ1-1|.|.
TGTGCCAGCAGCCATGAGGAAGACAGGGAAGCTTTCTTT
CASSHEEDREAFF
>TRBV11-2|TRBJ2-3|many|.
TGTGCCAGCAGCTTAAATCGGGGGGCTAGCACAGATACGCAGTATTTT
CASSLNRGASTDTQYF
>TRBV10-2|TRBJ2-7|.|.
TGCGCCAGCAGTGCCTCACAGGGCTACGAGCAGTACTTC
CASSASQGYEQYF
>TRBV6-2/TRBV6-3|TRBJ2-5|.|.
TGTGCCAGCAGTTACGGCATTACGAACCAAGAGACCCAGTACTTC
CASSYGITNQETQYF
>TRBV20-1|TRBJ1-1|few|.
TGCAGTGCGAAGGACTCTCTGGGAGGGCTCGACACTGAAGCTTTCTTT
CSAKDSLGGLDTEAFF
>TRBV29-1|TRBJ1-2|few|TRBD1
TGCAGCACTGCCACAGGGGAGGGCTATGGCTACACCTTC
CSTATGEGYGYTF
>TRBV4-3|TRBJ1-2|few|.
TGCGCCAGCAGCCTACAATCGGACCCTTGGGATGGCTACACCTTC
CASSLQSDPWDGYTF
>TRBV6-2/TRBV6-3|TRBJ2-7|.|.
TGTGCCAGCGGGAGGAATTCCGAGCAGTACTTC
CASGRNSEQYF
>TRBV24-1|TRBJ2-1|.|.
TGTGCCACCAGTGATCCCGGCGGGGACTTGGATGAGCAGTTCTTC
CATSDPGGDLDEQFF
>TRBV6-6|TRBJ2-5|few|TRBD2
TGTGCCAGCATGGATCTAGCGGGGATGGAGACCCAGTACTTC
CASMDLAGMETQYF
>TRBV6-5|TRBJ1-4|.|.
TGTGCCAGCAGTTACTCGAGAACAGGGCCTAATGAAAAACTGTTTTTT
CASSYSRTGPNEKLFF
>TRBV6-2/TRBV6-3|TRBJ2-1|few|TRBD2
TGTGCCAGCAGACCGGGACTAGCGCTCAATGAGCAGTTCTTC
CASRPGLALNEQFF
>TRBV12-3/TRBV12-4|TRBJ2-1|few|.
TGTGCCAGCAGTGGGGGGGCGCCCTACAATGAGCAGTTCTTC
CASSGGAPYNEQFF
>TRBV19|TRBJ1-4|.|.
TGTGCCAGTAGTATCCCCTATGGGACTAATGAAAAACTGTTTTTT
CASSIPYGTNEKLFF
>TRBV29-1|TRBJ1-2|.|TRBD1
TGCAGCGTTGATTCCCTGACAGGGGGCACAGATGGCTACACCTTC
CSVDSLTGGTDGYTF
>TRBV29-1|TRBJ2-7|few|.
TGCAGCGTTGGGTGGCAGGGGAACCACGAGCAGTACTTC
CSVGWQGNHEQYF
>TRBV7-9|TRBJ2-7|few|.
TGTGCCAGCAGCTTAGATGGGGGCGGATACGAGCAGTACTTC
CASSLDGGGYEQYF
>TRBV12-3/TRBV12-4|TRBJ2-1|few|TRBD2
TGTGCCAGCAGCCTACCGGGACTAGCTGGCAATGAGCAGTTCTTC
CASSLPGLAGNEQFF
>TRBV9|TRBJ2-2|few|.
TGTGCCAGCAGCGTGGCCGGACAGTCCTCGGGCACCGGGGAGCTGTTTTTT
CASSVAGQSSGTGELFF
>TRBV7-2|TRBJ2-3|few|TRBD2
TGTGCCAGCAGCTTAGTAGCGGGGGGGCGTGGCACAGATACGCAGTATTTT
CASSLVAGGRGTDTQYF
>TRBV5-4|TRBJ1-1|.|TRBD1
TGTGCCAGCAGCTCCCCAGGGGGGGCTGAAGCTTTCTTT
CASSSPGGAEAFF
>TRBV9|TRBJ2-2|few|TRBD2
TGTGCCAGCAGCGTAGCAGGTAGCGGGGTCACCGGGGAGCTGTTTTTT
CASSVAGSGVTGELFF
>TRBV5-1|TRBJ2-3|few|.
TGCGCCAGCAGCTTGCCAGGACGGTGGGATACGCAGTATTTT
CASSLPGRWDTQYF
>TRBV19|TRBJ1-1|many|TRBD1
TGTGCCAGTAGTAAACGGGACAGAGGACCTGAAGCTTTCTTT
CASSKRDRGPEAFF
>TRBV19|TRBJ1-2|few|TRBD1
TGTGCCAGTAGCCAATTTACAGGGGGCGAGTATGGCTACACCTTC
CASSQFTGGEYGYTF
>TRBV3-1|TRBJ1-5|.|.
TGTGCCAGCAGCCAAGGGCGAGGACAGCCCCAGCATTTT
CASSQGRGQPQHF
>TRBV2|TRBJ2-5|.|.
TGTGCCAGCAGTTCCTCTTGGAGAGGGGGCCAAGAGACCCAGTACTTC
CASSSSWRGGQETQYF